The clone carrying this T cell receptor (beta chain) was picked up one time. Its antigen is not known. These data come from a study of T cell responses to AZD1222 COVID-19 vaccine. The study's findings and limits: Only a handful of AZD1222 recipients were seropositive at baseline. Close to half of spike-specific TCRs reportedly recognize unmutated variant regions. Donors were largely white British and mainly female; clonal diversity was possibly underestimated. Increased Spike-specific TCR breadth and depth were observed after two AZD1222 doses.

Germline values: CDR1 SGHTA, CDR2 FQGTGA. CDR3 length: 12 amino acids. The germline V and J ends were trimmed by 5 bases and 11 bases, with 15 bases remaining between them. Assay: immunoSEQ multiplex PCR; the TCRdb copy retains only in-frame clones and omits some. The repertoire includes more than 90,000 clones, around nine tenths of them detected once, and 6% to 8.5% sits in the top ten. The source was peripheral blood, collected 28 days after the second AZD1222 dose. V gene TRBV7-3 combines with J gene TRBJ1-1; D is possibly TRBD1 (5 bases). The TCR was taken from an adult who received the AZD1222 COVID-19 vaccine. CDR3 protein: CASSPGVGRAFF. CDR3 coding DNA: TGTGCCAGCAGCCCGGGGGTGGGGAGGGCTTTCTTT.